Presented here are 6 T cell receptor beta chains from one specimen sequenced in a study of blood T cells in healthy people across ages. A second PCR of 7 to 11 cycles used a sample-barcoded 5' primer and a J-beta primer mix. Using its own MiXCR run on the 5' RACE reads, TCRdb lists one record per CDR3 protein. The sample records around 1.5 million distinct CDR3 sequences, 42% being singletons. Sequences were obtained from blood. These receptors originate from a woman under 30 in good health.

The V call is TRBV7-2, the J call TRBJ2-5; 7 nucleotides match TRBD1. The germline V gene encodes CDR1 SGHTA and CDR2 FQGNSA. The J segment lost 3 bases and the V segment lost 4 bases, leaving 8 bases of the junction unmatched. The CDR3 runs to 15 residues. In DNA, the CDR3 is TGTGCCAGCAGCTACAACCCGGGACAGAAAGAGACCCAGTACTTC. Encoded protein: CASSYNPGQKETQYF.

With respect to this clonotype: Germline is not matched at one junction end, which may reflect a read error. The chain uses TRBV7-7 and TRBJ2-7; perhaps TRBD1 as D (8 bases). This CDR3 is 23 amino acids long. Germline V CDR1 and CDR2: SSHAT, FNYEAQ (reference sequence). The CDR3 sequence: CASSLEFGTGLGGGSRLAYEQYF. The DNA for the CDR3 is TGTGCTAGCAGCTTAGAATTTGGGACAGGTCTTGGGGGGGGGTCGCGTTTGGCCTACGAGCAGTACTTC. The whole variable domain, filled in from reference TRBV7-7 and TRBJ2-7, reads GAGVSQSPRYKVTKRGQDVTLRCDPISSHATLYWYQQALGQGPEFLTYFNYEAQPDKSGLPSDRFSAERPEGSISTLTIQRTEQRDSAMYRCASSLEFGTGLGGGSRLAYEQYFGPGTRLTVT.

The chain couples TRBV20-1 to TRBJ2-1; D is undetermined. Germline CDR1 DFQATT, CDR2 SNEGSKA (reference sequence). The CDR3 is 13 amino acids. With 6 bases removed from V and 0 bases from J, the gap between germline ends came to 9 bases. In DNA, the CDR3 is TGCAGTGCCTACGTAGGCTCCTACAATGAGCAGTTCTTC. Residues: CSAYVGSYNEQFF.

The V gene is TRBV20-1, the J gene TRBJ2-7, with D perhaps matching TRBD2 (6 bases). The CDR3 is 13 amino acids. Trimming cost V 3 bases and J 5 bases, with 14 bases left between them. Germline V gene data show CDR1 as DFQATT and CDR2 as SNEGSKA (reference sequence). The CDR3 bases are TGCAGTGCTAGTGGGACTCTTGAAAACGAGCAGTACTTC. Protein: CSASGTLENEQYF.

J is TRBJ2-5 and V is TRBV4-1; TRBD2 is a possible D gene (5 bases). V gave up 0 bases and J gave up 11 bases, with 16 bases separating them. CDR1 is MGHRA, CDR2 YSYEKL, per germline. The CDR3 is 14 residues long. CDR3: CASSQEKGGNEQYF. For the CDR3, the DNA is TGCGCCAGCAGCCAAGAAAAAGGAGGCAATGAGCAGTACTTC.

CDR3 in DNA: TGTGCCAGCAGCCGAACGGCCCAAGGGTCTCTCTATGGCTACACCTTC. It yields the protein CASSRTAQGSLYGYTF. The chain links TRBV3-1 to TRBJ1-2, with D hard to call. Trimming removed 4 bases from V and 4 bases from J, with 19 bases in between. Looked up from germline, CDR1 is LGHDT and CDR2 is YNNKEL (reference sequence). This CDR3 is 16 amino acids long. Drawing the rest from reference TRBV3-1 and TRBJ1-2, the complete variable domain is DTAVSQTPKYLVTQMGNDKSIKCEQNLGHDTMYWYKQDSKKFLKIMFSYNNKELIINETVPNRFSPKSPDKAHLNLHINSLELGDSAVYFCASSRTAQGSLYGYTFGSGTRLTVV.